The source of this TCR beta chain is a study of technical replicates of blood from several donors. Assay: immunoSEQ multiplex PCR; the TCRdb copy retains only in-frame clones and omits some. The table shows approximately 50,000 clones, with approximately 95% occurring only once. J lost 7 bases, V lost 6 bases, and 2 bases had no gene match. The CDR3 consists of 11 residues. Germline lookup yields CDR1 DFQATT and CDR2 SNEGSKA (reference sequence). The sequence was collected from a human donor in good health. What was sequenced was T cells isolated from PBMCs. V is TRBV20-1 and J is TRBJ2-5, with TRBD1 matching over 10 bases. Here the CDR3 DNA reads TGCAGTGCCTGGGACAGGGGGACCCAGTACTTC. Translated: CSAWDRGTQYF.